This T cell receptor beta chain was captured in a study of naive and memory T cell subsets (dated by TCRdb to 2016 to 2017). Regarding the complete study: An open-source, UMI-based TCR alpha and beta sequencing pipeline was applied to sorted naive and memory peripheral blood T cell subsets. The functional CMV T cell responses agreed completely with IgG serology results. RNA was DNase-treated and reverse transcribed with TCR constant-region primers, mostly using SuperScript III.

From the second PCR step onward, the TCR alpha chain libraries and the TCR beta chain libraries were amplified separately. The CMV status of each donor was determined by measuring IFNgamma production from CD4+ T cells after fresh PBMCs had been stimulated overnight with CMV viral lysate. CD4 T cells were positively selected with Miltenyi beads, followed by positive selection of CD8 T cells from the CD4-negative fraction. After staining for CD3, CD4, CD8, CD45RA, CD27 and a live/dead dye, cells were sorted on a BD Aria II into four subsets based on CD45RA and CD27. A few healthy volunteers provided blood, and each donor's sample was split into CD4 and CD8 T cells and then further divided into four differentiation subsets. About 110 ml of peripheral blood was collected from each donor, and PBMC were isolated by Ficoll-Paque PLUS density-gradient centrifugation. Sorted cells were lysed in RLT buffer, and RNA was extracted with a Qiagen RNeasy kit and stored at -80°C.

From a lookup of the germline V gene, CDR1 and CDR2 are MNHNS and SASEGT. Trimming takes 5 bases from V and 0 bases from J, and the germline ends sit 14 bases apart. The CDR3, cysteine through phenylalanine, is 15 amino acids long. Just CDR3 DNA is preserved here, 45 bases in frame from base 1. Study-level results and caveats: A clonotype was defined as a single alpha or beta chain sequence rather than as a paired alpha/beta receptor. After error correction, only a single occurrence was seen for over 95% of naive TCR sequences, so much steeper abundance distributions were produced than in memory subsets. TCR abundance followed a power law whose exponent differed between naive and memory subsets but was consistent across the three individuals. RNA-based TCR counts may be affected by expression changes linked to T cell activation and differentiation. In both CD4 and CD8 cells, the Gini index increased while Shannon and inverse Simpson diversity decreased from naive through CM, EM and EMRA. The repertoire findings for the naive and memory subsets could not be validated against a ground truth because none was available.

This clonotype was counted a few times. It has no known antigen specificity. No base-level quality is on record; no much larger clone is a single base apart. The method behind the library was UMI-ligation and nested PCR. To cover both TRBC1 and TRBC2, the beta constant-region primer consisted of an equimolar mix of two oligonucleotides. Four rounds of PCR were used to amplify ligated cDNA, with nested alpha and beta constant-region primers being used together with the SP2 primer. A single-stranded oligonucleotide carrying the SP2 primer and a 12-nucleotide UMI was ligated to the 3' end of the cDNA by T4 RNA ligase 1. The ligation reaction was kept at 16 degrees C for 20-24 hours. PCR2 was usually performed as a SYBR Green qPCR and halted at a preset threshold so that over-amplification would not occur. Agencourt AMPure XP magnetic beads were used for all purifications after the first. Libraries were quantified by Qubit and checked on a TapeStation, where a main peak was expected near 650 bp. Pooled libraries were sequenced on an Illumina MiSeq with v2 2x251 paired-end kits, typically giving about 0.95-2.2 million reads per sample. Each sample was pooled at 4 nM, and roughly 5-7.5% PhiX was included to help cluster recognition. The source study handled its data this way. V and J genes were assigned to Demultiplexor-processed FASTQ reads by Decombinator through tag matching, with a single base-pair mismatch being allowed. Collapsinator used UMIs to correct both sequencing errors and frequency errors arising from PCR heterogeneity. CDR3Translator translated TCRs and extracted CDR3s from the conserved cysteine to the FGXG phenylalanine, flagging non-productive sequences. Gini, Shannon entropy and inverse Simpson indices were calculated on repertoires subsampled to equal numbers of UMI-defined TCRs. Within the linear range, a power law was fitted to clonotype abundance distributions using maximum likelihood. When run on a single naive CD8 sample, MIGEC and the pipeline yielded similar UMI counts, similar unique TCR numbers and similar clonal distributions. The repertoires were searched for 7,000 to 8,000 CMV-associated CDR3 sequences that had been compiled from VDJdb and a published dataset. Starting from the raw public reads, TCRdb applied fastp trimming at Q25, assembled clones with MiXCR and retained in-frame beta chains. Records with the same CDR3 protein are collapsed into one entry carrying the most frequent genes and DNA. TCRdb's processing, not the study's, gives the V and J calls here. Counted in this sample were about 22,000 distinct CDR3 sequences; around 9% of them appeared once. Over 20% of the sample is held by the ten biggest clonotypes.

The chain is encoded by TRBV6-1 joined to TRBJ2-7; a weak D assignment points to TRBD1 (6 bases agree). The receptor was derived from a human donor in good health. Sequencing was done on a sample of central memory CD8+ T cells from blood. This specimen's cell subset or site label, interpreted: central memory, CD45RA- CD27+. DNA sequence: TGTGCCAGCAGTTATCGGACAGAGAGCTCCTACGAGCAGTACTTC. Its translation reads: CASSYRTESSYEQYF.